A single sample is the source of the 16 T cell receptor beta chains below, sequenced in a study of human T cells and chemical hapten exposure. One entry per CDR3 protein results from TCRdb running MiXCR on the RACE reads. The table lists about 85,000 distinct CDR3 sequences, 11% of them singletons. The sample's time point: patch test 2, 6 weeks after DPC sensitization. The sample's treatment: therapeutic diphenylcyclopropenone sensitization with weekly scalp DPC. The sample was whole blood, taken in connection with sensitization to the hapten diphenylcyclopropenone (DPC). These receptors were collected from a man aged 18-30 years with alopecia areata. Some clones in this sample may be carry-over from other donors' samples.

This clonotype came up a few times. The V and J genes are TRBV28 and TRBJ2-3; D ambiguous. CDR3 length: 13 amino acids. V was pared by 5 bases and J by 2 bases, with 8 bases between. CDR1 is MDHEN, CDR2 SYDVKM, per germline. DNA of the CDR3: TGTGCCAGCAGTCCCGGAACCACAGATACGCAGTATTTT. It specifies CASSPGTTDTQYF.

This clonotype was found many times. The genes are TRBV12-3 or TRBV12-4 and TRBJ1-6; maybe TRBD1 (6 bases). The CDR3 consists of 15 residues. The V end lost 5 bases, the J end lost 10 bases, and 18 bases lay between the germline ends. The CDR3 spells CASSLGQRAVSPLHF. As DNA, the CDR3 is TGTGCCAGCAGTCTCGGACAGCGGGCCGTATCACCCCTCCACTTT.

Comments on this clonotype: At one end the junction does not follow the germline gene, possibly because of a read error. The genes are TRBV6-5 and TRBJ1-6; D unresolved. CDR3 length: 12 amino acids. Germline CDR1 and CDR2: MNHEY and SVGAGI. The CDR3 bases are TGTGCCAACAGTTACGGGAGGGCTACCCTCCACTTT. This gives the protein CANSYGRATLHF.

This clonotype was seen a handful of times. The V and J genes are TRBV2 and TRBJ2-3; D is perhaps TRBD1 (5 bases). There are 14 residues in the CDR3. Trimming left V 6 bases short and J 2 bases short, with 12 bases between. Germline V gives CDR1 SNHLY, CDR2 FYNNEI. The CDR3 sequence: CASSPTTVTDTQYF. The DNA for the CDR3 is TGTGCCAGCAGCCCTACGACAGTCACAGATACGCAGTATTTT.

This clonotype was counted at least ten times. The genes are TRBV4-3 and TRBJ1-4; D is unclear. CDR3 length: 12 residues. Between the trimmed V and J ends, which lost 0 bases and 16 bases, there was a span of 12 bases. CDR1 and CDR2 (germline): LGHNA, YSLEER. In nucleotides, the CDR3 is TGCGCCAGCAGCCAAGATGGACTCGCGAGGTTTTTT. Its protein product is CASSQDGLARFF.

This chain uses TRBV20-1 with TRBJ2-2, with D uncertain. Germline lookup yields CDR1 DFQATT and CDR2 SNEGSKA (reference sequence). The CDR3 is made up of 17 amino acids. The V and J ends lost 6 bases and 4 bases respectively, with 24 bases between them. The CDR3 DNA follows: TGCAGTGCACGTCTCTCAACCCGACGCAGGATCACCGGGGAGCTGTTTTTT. Protein product: CSARLSTRRRITGELFF.

This clonotype appeared a few times. V usage is TRBV5-8 and J usage is TRBJ2-1; 8 positions match TRBD1. V gave up 4 bases and J gave up 1 base; unmatched junction bases: 4. This CDR3 is 15 amino acids long. Germline V CDR1 and CDR2: SGHTS, YDEGEE. CDR3 loop: CASSPRDRSYNEQFF. DNA for the CDR3: TGTGCCAGCAGCCCAAGGGACAGGTCCTACAATGAGCAGTTCTTC.

This clonotype showed up many times. This rearrangement joins TRBV14 to TRBJ2-5, with 8 positions matching TRBD2. The germline gives CDR1 SGHDN, CDR2 FVKESK. The CDR3 runs 14 residues. V dropped 5 bases and J dropped 4; count of bases not matched to a gene: 6. This CDR3 is CASSEAAGGETQYF. The CDR3 nucleotides read TGTGCCAGCAGCGAAGCGGCGGGGGGAGAGACCCAGTACTTC. The whole variable domain, remainder taken from reference TRBV14 and TRBJ2-5, is EAGVTQFPSHSVIEKGQTVTLRCDPISGHDNLYWYRRVMGKEIKFLLHFVKESKQDESGMPNNRFLAERTGGTYSTLKVQPAELEDSGVYFCASSEAAGGETQYFGPGTRLLVL.

In its sample, this clonotype was seen many times. V usage is TRBV11-2 and J usage is TRBJ2-1; D is uncertain. The CDR3 is made up of 13 amino acids. Deletions cut 1 base from V and 6 bases from J, with 7 bases between. From germline, CDR1 is SGHAT and CDR2 FQNNGV. CDR3 loop: CASSLGVRNEQFF. CDR3 DNA: TGTGCCAGCAGCTTAGGGGTCCGCAATGAGCAGTTCTTC. The full variable domain, in which reference TRBV11-2 and TRBJ2-1 provide the parts outside the CDR3, is EAGVAQSPRYKIIEKRQSVAFWCNPISGHATLYWYQQILGQGPKLLIQFQNNGVVDDSQLPKDRFSAERLKGVDSTLKIQPAKLEDSAVYLCASSLGVRNEQFFGPGTRLTVL.

The sample holds a few counts of this clonotype. J is TRBJ2-7 and V is TRBV14; D not resolved. The CDR3 has 13 amino acids. Germline-derived CDR1 and CDR2 are SGHDN and FVKESK. Trimming pared 8 bases from V and 3 bases from J, leaving 14 bases between. This chain's CDR3 is CASQAAAYYEQYF. DNA of the CDR3: TGTGCCAGCCAGGCGGCAGCTTACTACGAGCAGTACTTC.

This clonotype showed up many times. The chain employs TRBV5-1 and TRBJ1-1; D not resolved. From germline, CDR1 is SGHRS and CDR2 YFSETQ. There are 13 residues in the CDR3. The V end was cut by 5 bases, the J end by 0 bases, with 8 bases between. The CDR3 region has the DNA TGCGCCAGCAGAGCGACCCTGAACACTGAAGCTTTCTTT. Translation gives CASRATLNTEAFF.

V and J are TRBV4-3 and TRBJ1-2; possibly TRBD1 for D (6 bases). The CDR3 length is 15 residues. Deletions cut 1 base from V and 3 bases from J, with 12 bases between. Germline V gives CDR1 LGHNA, CDR2 YSLEER. CDR3 residues: CASSQARGLYYGYTF. The CDR3 DNA reads as TGCGCCAGCAGCCAAGCCCGGGGGCTATACTATGGCTACACCTTC.

This clonotype was seen ten or more times. The rearrangement uses TRBV5-4 and TRBJ2-5; 7 positions agree with TRBD1. CDR3 length: 15 residues. V shed 2 bases, J shed 4 bases, and the junction held 8 bases outside the gene matches. Per germline, CDR1 SGHNT and CDR2 YYREEE (reference sequence). CDR3 coding DNA: TGTGCCAGCAGCTTCAGACAGGGTAGAGGAGAGACCCAGTACTTC. Its translation is CASSFRQGRGETQYF.

This clonotype was counted between two and nine times. This chain connects TRBV20-1 to TRBJ2-2; 11 positions match TRBD2. CDR3 size: 16 residues. J was trimmed by 0 bases and V by 3 bases; bases with no gene match: 3. The germline V gene has CDR1 DFQATT and CDR2 SNEGSKA (reference sequence). DNA for the CDR3: TGCAGTGCTAGGGCTAGCGGGGGGTCGAACACCGGGGAGCTGTTTTTT. It encodes CSARASGGSNTGELFF.

This clonotype was recorded at least ten times. This sequence joins TRBV18 and TRBJ2-7; D is possibly TRBD1 or TRBD2 (5 bases each). Trimming removed 6 bases from V and 3 bases from J, with 15 bases in between. CDR1 KGHSH and CDR2 LQKENI come from the germline V gene. The CDR3 length is 14 residues. As DNA, the CDR3 is TGTGCCAGCTCCGAACGTCGGGGCGTCTACGAGCAGTACTTC. This gives the protein CASSERRGVYEQYF.

The chain carries TRBV4-3 and TRBJ2-3; D is ambiguous. Germline V gene sequence: CDR1 LGHNA, CDR2 YSLEER. The CDR3 runs to 15 residues. V lost 3 bases and J lost 0, with 10 bases in between. This CDR3 reads CASSQDALSTDTQYF. The CDR3 region has the DNA TGCGCCAGCAGCCAGGACGCCCTAAGCACAGATACGCAGTATTTT.